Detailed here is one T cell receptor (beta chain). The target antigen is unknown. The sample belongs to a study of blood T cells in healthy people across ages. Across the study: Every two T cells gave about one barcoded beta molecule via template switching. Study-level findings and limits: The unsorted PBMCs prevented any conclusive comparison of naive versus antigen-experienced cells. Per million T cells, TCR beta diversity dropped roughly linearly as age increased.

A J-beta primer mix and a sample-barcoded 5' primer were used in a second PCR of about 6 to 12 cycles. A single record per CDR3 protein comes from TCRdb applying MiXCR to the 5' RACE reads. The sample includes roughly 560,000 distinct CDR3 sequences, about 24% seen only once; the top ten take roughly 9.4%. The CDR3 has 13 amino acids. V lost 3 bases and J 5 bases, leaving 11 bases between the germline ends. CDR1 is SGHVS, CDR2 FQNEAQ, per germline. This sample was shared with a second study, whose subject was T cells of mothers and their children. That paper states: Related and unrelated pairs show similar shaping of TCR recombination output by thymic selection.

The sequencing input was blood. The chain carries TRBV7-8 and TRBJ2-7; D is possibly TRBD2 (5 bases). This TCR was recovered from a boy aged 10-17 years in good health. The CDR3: CASSFYGKHEQYF. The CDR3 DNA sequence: TGTGCCAGCAGCTTCTACGGGAAGCACGAGCAGTACTTC.